This entry features one TCR beta chain sequence. The antigen is undetermined. This specimen comes from a study of cytomegalovirus exposure and HLA in healthy donors. Study findings and constraints: Sequencing likely caused a cluster of highly shared sequence variants. CMV serostatus alone was available as immune exposure information. The study put some 150 TCR beta chains on its list as cytomegalovirus-associated.

The CDR3 is made up of 15 amino acids. The V end lost 1 base, the J end lost 2 bases, and 10 bases lay between the germline ends. In germline, CDR1 is LGHNA, CDR2 YSLEER. With 60 Vbeta and 13 Jbeta primers, the PCR was carried out. Sequenced by immunoSEQ multiplex PCR; TCRdb stores in-frame clones only, minus some. Of roughly 15,000 clones listed, roughly 63% are singletons. The sequence was collected from a woman aged 45 to 65 in good health and CMV-seropositive. This chain connects TRBV4-3 to TRBJ2-3; D is undetermined. Sequenced input: PBMCs. CDR3 loop: CASSQAHEYTDTQYF. The CDR3 nucleotides are TGCGCCAGCAGCCAAGCACACGAATACACAGATACGCAGTATTTT.